This T cell receptor (beta chain) was observed in a study of blood T cell repertoires in COVID-19. Study information: Samples representing acute and convalescent COVID-19 were sourced from the United States, Italy and Spain.

A word on this clone: One end of the junction does not line up with germline, which may come from a read error.

Germline V gives CDR1 MNHEY, CDR2 SVGAGI. The CDR3 has 14 amino acids. Data came from immunoSEQ multiplex PCR; TCRdb stores just in-frame clones and leaves some out. The top ten hold approximately 9% of the sample, which has about 250,000 clones, roughly 85% seen once. The sequenced material came from PBMCs or T cells enriched from blood (not recorded which). The chain has TRBV6-5 and TRBJ2-7; the match to TRBD1 covers 9 bases. The source is a woman in her 50s with acute COVID-19. The CDR3: CASTRDRVSHEQYF. Here the CDR3 DNA reads TGTGCCAGCACAAGGGACAGGGTCTCCCACGAGCAGTACTTC.